This TCR beta chain originates from a study of shared clonotypes between healthy human individuals. The table came from immunoSEQ multiplex PCR; TCRdb's copy has only in-frame clones and leaves some out. The sample holds 520,000 or so clones, about four fifths seen once. The sequence was collected from a woman between 40 and 55 years old in good health. Some clones in this sample may be carry-over from other donors' samples. The specimen was PBMCs.

CDR3 coding DNA: TGTGCCAGCTCACCGCCGGGACAAACCTACAATGAGCAGTTCTTC. It specifies CASSPPGQTYNEQFF. The chain uses TRBV18 and TRBJ2-1; a possible D gene is TRBD1 (6 bases). This CDR3 has 15 amino acids. Trimming pared 3 bases from V and 2 bases from J, leaving 11 bases between. Germline loops: CDR1 KGHSH, CDR2 LQKENI.